These 17 T cell receptor beta chains share one sample of origin, sequenced in a study of T cell clones after liver transplantation. Libraries were prepared by immunoSEQ multiplex PCR; TCRdb keeps only in-frame clonotypes and omits some of them. The table lists 70,000 or so clones, 85% to 95% of them singletons. The source material was CD4+ T cells from blood, sampled less than 26 months after liver transplant. The receptor source for this set is a human patient who received a liver transplant. Some of these T cells may belong to the graft donor.

The CDR3 DNA follows: TGTGCCAGCAGGGGCGGGGAGACCCAGTACTTC. Amino acids: CASRGGETQYF. The J gene is TRBJ2-5, the V gene TRBV11-2; D might be TRBD2 (5 bases). Trimming removed 6 bases from V and 5 bases from J, with 7 bases in between. The CDR3 contains 11 residues. Germline assignment: CDR1 SGHAT and CDR2 FQNNGV.

The chain employs TRBV11-1 and TRBJ1-2; TRBD1 is a possible D gene (5 bases). The CDR3 has 14 residues. V shed 5 bases and J shed 8 bases, with 18 bases lying between them. Germline V lookup: CDR1 SGHAT, CDR2 FQDESV (reference sequence). This CDR3 is CASSPNGGAQGYTF. As DNA, the CDR3 is TGTGCCAGCAGCCCTAACGGAGGGGCTCAAGGCTACACCTTC.

V usage is TRBV5-1 and J usage is TRBJ2-5, with a weak D call TRBD1 (6 bases). V was trimmed by 0 bases and J by 4 bases, leaving 16 bases between them. The CDR3 length is 16 residues. CDR1 is SGHRS and CDR2 is YFSETQ in the germline V gene. The CDR3 region is CASSLVWGRSLETQYF. In nucleotides, the CDR3 is TGCGCCAGCAGCTTGGTATGGGGGCGCAGCTTAGAGACCCAGTACTTC.

The chain links TRBV14 to TRBJ2-6, with a weak D call TRBD2 (6 bases). This CDR3 contains 18 residues. With 4 bases removed from V and 2 bases from J, the gap between germline ends came to 18 bases. The germline V gene has CDR1 SGHDN and CDR2 FVKESK. The CDR3 region is CASSPNWPGLTGANVLTF. CDR3 nucleotides: TGTGCCAGCAGCCCTAATTGGCCGGGACTTACTGGGGCCAACGTCCTGACTTTC. Supplemented by reference TRBV14 and TRBJ2-6, the full variable domain reads EAGVTQFPSHSVIEKGQTVTLRCDPISGHDNLYWYRRVMGKEIKFLLHFVKESKQDESGMPNNRFLAERTGGTYSTLKVQPAELEDSGVYFCASSPNWPGLTGANVLTFGAGSRLTVL.

The rearrangement uses TRBV6-1 and TRBJ1-1, with no clear D. CDR1 and CDR2 (germline): MNHNS, SASEGT. V was shortened by 6 bases and J by 1 base, with 6 bases between the two germline ends. The CDR3 is 12 amino acids. The CDR3 loop reads CASSPGNTEAFF. The DNA for the CDR3 is TGTGCCAGCAGCCCAGGGAACACTGAAGCTTTCTTT.

This chain links TRBV19 with TRBJ1-5; 7 bases are a match to TRBD1. CDR3 length equals 16 residues. The germline V gene has CDR1 LNHDA and CDR2 SQIVND (reference sequence). After removal of 4 bases from V and 5 bases from J, the junction contained 11 bases not matched to a gene. The CDR3 here is CASSTPQGGSYQPQHF. CDR3 DNA: TGTGCCAGTAGTACTCCCCAGGGGGGATCCTATCAGCCCCAGCATTTT.

The chain recombines TRBV30 with TRBJ1-1; D unresolved. Trimming removed 1 base at V and 0 bases at J, with 15 bases between. Germline V gene sequence: CDR1 GTSNPN, CDR2 SVGIG (reference sequence). The CDR3 is 16 residues long. The CDR3 nucleotides read TGTGCCTGGAGTGCCGAGATTGGGCAGGTGAACACTGAAGCTTTCTTT. Its protein is CAWSAEIGQVNTEAFF.

In the case of this clone: One end of the junction is discordant with germline, which a read error may explain. The chain has TRBV2 and TRBJ2-5; no clear D gene. There are 13 residues in the CDR3. Germline V gene lookup returns CDR1 SNHLY and CDR2 FYNNEI. The CDR3 here is CASSEDEVGTQYF. The CDR3 DNA reads as TGTGCCAGCAGCGAAGACGAAGTCGGGACCCAGTACTTC.

The chain combines TRBV18 with TRBJ2-2; 10 nucleotides line up with TRBD1. CDR1 and CDR2 (germline): KGHSH, LQKENI. This CDR3 is 15 amino acids long. Germline trimming cut 2 bases from V and 3 bases from J; bases unmatched to any gene: 0. CDR3: CASSPGTGDTGELFF. CDR3 bases: TGTGCCAGCTCACCAGGGACAGGGGACACCGGGGAGCTGTTTTTT. The variable domain in full, completed from reference TRBV18 and TRBJ2-2, reads NAGVMQNPRHLVRRRGQEARLRCSPMKGHSHVYWYRQLPEEGLKFMVYLQKENIIDESGMPKERFSAEFPKEGPSILRIQQVVRGDSAAYFCASSPGTGDTGELFFGEGSRLTVL.

This chain connects TRBV7-9 to TRBJ1-2, with unresolved D. Germline assignment: CDR1 SEHNR and CDR2 FQNEAQ (reference sequence). With 7 bases removed from V and 7 bases from J, the gap between germline ends came to 16 bases. CDR3 length: 13 amino acids. CDR3 sequence reads: CASTGRLGVGYTF. CDR3 sequence (DNA): TGTGCCAGCACCGGACGACTTGGGGTTGGCTACACCTTC.

This sequence joins TRBV7-2 and TRBJ2-7; D unresolved. The CDR3 extends over 13 amino acids. V lost 1 base and J lost 5, with 9 bases in between. Germline V gives CDR1 SGHTA, CDR2 FQGNSA. For the CDR3, the DNA is TGTGCCAGCAGCTTAGGAAGGCTTGACGAGCAGTACTTC. It specifies CASSLGRLDEQYF.

The chain has TRBV5-4 and TRBJ2-1; possibly TRBD2 for D (6 bases). V was clipped by 0 bases and J by 4 bases, with 11 bases between them. CDR3 length equals 15 residues. Germline V gene data show CDR1 as SGHNT and CDR2 as YYREEE (reference sequence). The CDR3 spells CASSLVAAGYNEQFF. CDR3 DNA: TGTGCCAGCAGCTTGGTTGCAGCGGGTTACAATGAGCAGTTCTTC.

The rearrangement joins TRBV5-8 to TRBJ2-7, with TRBD1 matching over 9 bases. This CDR3 is 15 amino acids long. Germline V lookup: CDR1 SGHTS, CDR2 YDEGEE. After removal of 3 bases from V and 4 bases from J, the junction contained 8 bases not matched to a gene. The CDR3 region is CASSYTGTGTYEQYF. CDR3 DNA sequence: TGTGCCAGCAGCTATACCGGGACAGGGACATACGAGCAGTACTTC.

The rearrangement uses TRBV7-9 and TRBJ2-7; 7 bases agree with TRBD1. This CDR3 is built from 14 residues. Germline V gives CDR1 SEHNR, CDR2 FQNEAQ (reference sequence). V dropped 1 base and J dropped 7; count of bases not matched to a gene: 7. The CDR3 DNA sequence: TGTGCCAGCAGCTTAGAGGGCAGGGGGAGTGAGCAGTACTTC. Translated, it gives CASSLEGRGSEQYF.

This clone was seen more than once but under ten times. The J gene is TRBJ2-5, the V gene TRBV5-6; 7 nucleotides line up with TRBD2. V trimming: 4 bases; J trimming: 5 bases; junction bases outside the gene matches: 11. The CDR3 consists of 15 residues. Germline V gene data show CDR1 as SGHDT and CDR2 as YYEEEE. In DNA form, the CDR3 reads TGTGCCAGCAGCCTTCTCGAGACTAGCCGTGAGACCCAGTACTTC. This sequence encodes CASSLLETSRETQYF.

The genes are TRBV18 and TRBJ1-4; D gene ambiguous. Trimming pared 3 bases from V and 0 bases from J, leaving 2 bases between. Germline values: CDR1 KGHSH, CDR2 LQKENI. The CDR3 runs 13 residues. The CDR3 loop reads CASSPTTNEKLFF. The CDR3 nucleotides read TGTGCCAGCTCACCTACAACTAATGAAAAACTGTTTTTT.

The chain is built from TRBV6-5 and TRBJ1-5; 9 bases align to TRBD1. This CDR3 has 13 residues. Germline V CDR1 and CDR2: MNHEY, SVGAGI. V lost 6 bases and J lost 6; bases outside the gene matches: 3. CDR3 residues: CASSTGGGQPQHF. The DNA of the CDR3 is TGTGCCAGCAGCACAGGGGGCGGTCAGCCCCAGCATTTT.